The subject of this entry is one T cell receptor (beta chain). This record belongs to a study of cytomegalovirus exposure and HLA in healthy donors. V was shortened by 4 bases and J by 8 bases, with 9 bases between the two germline ends. Germline CDR1 and CDR2: MNHEY and SMNVEV (reference sequence). The CDR3 has 12 amino acids. The PCR contained 60 Vbeta and 13 Jbeta primers. Clones were read by immunoSEQ multiplex PCR, and TCRdb kept only the in-frame ones, dropping some. The sample lists 70,000 to 95,000 clones, roughly 72% occurring once. The TCR was taken from a man aged 25-45 years in good health and CMV-seropositive. Sequenced input: PBMCs. The V and J genes are TRBV27 and TRBJ2-1; TRBD1 is a possible D gene (6 bases). In DNA, the CDR3 is TGTGCCAGCAGTTCGACAGGTGATGAGCAGTTCTTC. Encoded protein: CASSSTGDEQFF.